Below are 21 T cell receptor beta chains sequenced from a single sample in a study of blood T cell repertoires in COVID-19. TCRdb's copy holds only in-frame clones and misses some; the assay was immunoSEQ multiplex PCR. In the table there are a few hundred thousand clones, 90% of which are singletons. The sample was peripheral blood. These receptors came from a woman aged 25-40 years with COVID-19, enrolled during active disease.

V is TRBV7-9 and J is TRBJ2-7, with TRBD1 identical over 7 bases. The CDR3 sequence is 12 residues long. CDR1 and CDR2 (germline): SEHNR, FQNEAQ (reference sequence). V was clipped by 5 bases and J by 9 bases; unmatched bases: 7. The CDR3 bases are TGTGCCAGCAGCCCCGGGACAGCTTCGCAGTACTTC. This codes for CASSPGTASQYF.

The V call is TRBV7-8, the J call TRBJ2-7; 10 positions match TRBD1. CDR3 length: 16 amino acids. J was trimmed by 6 bases and V by 2 bases; bases with no gene match: 10. In germline, CDR1 is SGHVS, CDR2 FQNEAQ. This CDR3 reads CASSLYPRDRGPEQYF. The DNA for the CDR3 is TGTGCCAGCAGCTTATACCCCCGGGACAGGGGCCCCGAGCAGTACTTC.

This clone was recorded only once. This chain uses TRBV6-1 with TRBJ1-5; D unclear. The CDR3 runs to 14 residues. In germline, CDR1 is MNHNS, CDR2 SASEGT. The germline V and J ends were trimmed by 1 base and 7 bases, with 11 bases remaining between them. Here the CDR3 DNA reads TGTGCCAGCAGTGAAGATGGGCGAGACCAGCCCCAGCATTTT. Protein product: CASSEDGRDQPQHF.

This chain connects TRBV19 to TRBJ1-5; possible D gene TRBD1, 6 bases. Trimming cost V 11 bases and J 7 bases, with 18 bases left between them. Germline CDR1 is LNHDA and CDR2 is SQIVND (reference sequence). The CDR3 loop spans 13 amino acids. This CDR3 is CAVEGTGSQPQHF. The DNA for the CDR3 is TGTGCCGTAGAGGGTACAGGGAGCCAGCCCCAGCATTTT.

The DNA of the CDR3 is TGTGCCAGCAGCTTGGGGGGCCTAATGAACACCGGGGAGCTGTTTTTT. Translated, it gives CASSLGGLMNTGELFF. This chain joins TRBV5-5 and TRBJ2-2, with a possible D match to TRBD1 (5 bases). The CDR3 runs 16 residues. Per the germline V gene, CDR1 is SGHKS and CDR2 is YYEKEE (reference sequence). The germline V and J ends were trimmed by 0 bases and 1 base, with 10 bases remaining between them.

The chain recombines TRBV19 with TRBJ1-2, with a weak D call TRBD1 (5 bases). Deletions cut 3 bases from V and 6 bases from J, with 14 bases between. The V gene's germline CDR1 is LNHDA and CDR2 SQIVND (reference sequence). This CDR3 has 14 residues. Written as DNA, the CDR3 is TGTGCCAGTAGTATCATTACAGGATGGGATGGCTACACCTTC. Amino acid sequence: CASSIITGWDGYTF.

The rearrangement uses TRBV10-3 and TRBJ2-1, with TRBD2 identical over 11 bases. There are 13 residues in the CDR3. The junction had 4 bases not matched to a gene; V was cut back by 6 bases and J by 9 bases. The germline CDR1 and CDR2 sequences are ENHRY and SYGVKD. In DNA form, the CDR3 reads TGTGCCATCAGCGGGACTAGCGGCGTTGAGCAGTTCTTC. Residues: CAISGTSGVEQFF.

The rearrangement links TRBV19 to TRBJ2-2; 7 positions match TRBD2. V was pared by 5 bases and J by 6 bases, with 6 bases of the junction left unmatched. CDR3 size: 14 residues. Germline CDR1 is LNHDA and CDR2 is SQIVND (reference sequence). The CDR3 reads CASSFLTSSGELFF. The CDR3 DNA sequence: TGTGCCAGTAGTTTCCTGACTAGCTCCGGGGAGCTGTTTTTT.

The chain links TRBV6-5 to TRBJ1-5; tentatively, D is TRBD1 (5 bases). The CDR3 covers 14 residues. Trimming left V 5 bases short and J 7 bases short, with 15 bases between. Germline V gene lookup returns CDR1 MNHEY and CDR2 SVGAGI. In nucleotides, the CDR3 is TGTGCCAGCAGTCCCTGGACGGGGGAGCAGCCCCAGCATTTT. Its translation: CASSPWTGEQPQHF.

J is TRBJ1-4 and V is TRBV19; D might be TRBD1 (6 bases). This CDR3 is built from 13 residues. The germline gives CDR1 LNHDA, CDR2 SQIVND (reference sequence). With 4 bases removed from V and 6 bases from J, the gap between germline ends came to 9 bases. The CDR3 sequence is CASSTGGYEKLFF. The CDR3 nucleotides are TGTGCCAGTAGTACGGGGGGCTATGAAAAACTGTTTTTT. Filled out from reference TRBV19 and TRBJ1-4, the complete variable domain reads DGGITQSPKYLFRKEGQNVTLSCEQNLNHDAMYWYRQDPGQGLRLIYYSQIVNDFQKGDIAEGYSVSREKKESFPLTVTSAQKNPTAFYLCASSTGGYEKLFFGSGTQLSVL.

The chain employs TRBV7-3 and TRBJ2-3; perhaps TRBD1 as D (6 bases). The V end lost 5 bases, the J end lost 6 bases, and 18 bases lay between the germline ends. CDR3 length equals 15 residues. Germline V gene lookup returns CDR1 SGHTA and CDR2 FQGTGA. DNA of the CDR3: TGTGCCAGCAGCCCTATGATGGGGGCTGGGGATACGCAGTATTTT. It codes for CASSPMMGAGDTQYF.

The V and J genes are TRBV19 and TRBJ1-2; 7 bases are a match to TRBD1. The CDR3 has 14 residues. Per germline, CDR1 LNHDA and CDR2 SQIVND (reference sequence). V was clipped by 10 bases and J by 3 bases; unmatched bases: 11. CDR3 loop: CATTELDRDYGYTF. The CDR3 nucleotides are TGTGCCACCACCGAACTCGACAGGGACTATGGCTACACCTTC. The variable domain in full, with the rest retrieved from reference TRBV19 and TRBJ1-2, is DGGITQSPKYLFRKEGQNVTLSCEQNLNHDAMYWYRQDPGQGLRLIYYSQIVNDFQKGDIAEGYSVSREKKESFPLTVTSAQKNPTAFYLCATTELDRDYGYTFGSGTRLTVV.

The gene calls are TRBV29-1 and TRBJ1-1; 7 bases line up with TRBD1. Germline values: CDR1 SQVTM, CDR2 ANQGSEA. The CDR3 covers 13 residues. V shed 3 bases and J 4 bases; nucleotides not matched to a gene: 5. CDR3 in amino acids: CSVDEAGGTEAFF. The DNA of the CDR3 is TGCAGCGTTGATGAGGCAGGGGGCACTGAAGCTTTCTTT.

The chain carries TRBV21-1 and TRBJ1-5; the table gives TRBD1 as D, unverified against the DNA. TRBV21-1 is listed as a pseudogene. This CDR3 comprises 17 residues. CDR3 DNA sequence: TGTGCCAGCAGCGATCCGTACAGGGTGGATAGCAATCAGCCCCAGCATTTT. This translates into CASSDPYRVDSNQPQHF.

In this sample, this clone turned up a few times. J is TRBJ1-1 and V is TRBV18; 8 nucleotides line up with TRBD1. Trimming removed 3 bases from V and 3 bases from J; junction bases left unmatched: 6. The CDR3 has 15 amino acids. Germline loops: CDR1 KGHSH, CDR2 LQKENI. CDR3 bases: TGTGCCAGCTCACCCGACAGGGGTTTGGACACTGAAGCTTTCTTT. This encodes CASSPDRGLDTEAFF.

The genes are TRBV7-9 and TRBJ2-1; 10 positions agree with TRBD2. Unmatched junction bases numbered 8, after V lost 6 bases and J lost 6 bases. CDR3 length: 15 amino acids. Germline V gene data show CDR1 as SEHNR and CDR2 as FQNEAQ (reference sequence). Written as DNA, the CDR3 is TGTGCCAGCAGTCTTCTAGCGGGAGTGAGCAATGAGCAGTTCTTC. It encodes CASSLLAGVSNEQFF.

This chain links TRBV19 with TRBJ1-5; tentatively, D is TRBD1 (5 bases). The CDR3 length is 16 residues. The V and J ends lost 1 base and 7 bases respectively, with 17 bases between them. Germline CDR1 is LNHDA and CDR2 is SQIVND (reference sequence). CDR3: CASSIGGAAGTQPQHF. DNA of the CDR3: TGTGCCAGTAGTATAGGTGGGGCAGCCGGCACCCAGCCCCAGCATTTT.

The chain carries TRBV28 and TRBJ2-1; a possible D gene is TRBD2 (6 bases). This CDR3 contains 15 residues. The germline V gene encodes CDR1 MDHEN and CDR2 SYDVKM. V lost 5 bases and J 3 bases, leaving 14 bases between the germline ends. CDR3 bases: TGTGCCAGCAGTCCTGGGACTTCTATCTACAATGAGCAGTTCTTC. This sequence encodes CASSPGTSIYNEQFF.

The CDR3 nucleotides read TGTGCCAGCAGCTTAGCGATAGGTAACAGGGGGAGCACTGAAGCTTTCTTT. Encoded protein: CASSLAIGNRGSTEAFF. J is TRBJ1-1 and V is TRBV7-6, with 8 bases matching TRBD1. The CDR3 has 17 residues. Germline V lookup: CDR1 SGHVS, CDR2 FNYEAQ. V gave up 0 bases and J gave up 4 bases; unmatched junction bases: 10. Full variable domain (outside the CDR3, taken from reference TRBV7-6 and TRBJ1-1): GAGVSQSPRYKVTKRGQDVALRCDPISGHVSLYWYRQALGQGPEFLTYFNYEAQQDKSGLPNDRFSAERPEGSISTLTIQRTEQRDSAMYRCASSLAIGNRGSTEAFFGQGTRLTVV.

This sequence joins TRBV19 and TRBJ2-7; 11 bases are a match to TRBD2. Germline V CDR1 and CDR2: LNHDA, SQIVND (reference sequence). This CDR3 has 17 residues. V was clipped by 5 bases and J by 0 bases; unmatched bases: 9. The CDR3 reads CASSHPGLAASSYEQYF. The DNA of the CDR3 is TGTGCCAGTAGTCACCCGGGACTAGCGGCAAGCTCCTACGAGCAGTACTTC.

To note about this clone: Mismatch with germline at one junction end may stem from a read error. The chain uses TRBV2 and TRBJ2-5; 7 bases match TRBD1. The V gene's germline CDR1 is SNHLY and CDR2 FYNNEI. The CDR3 is 14 residues long. The CDR3: CASSIGTAQGTQYF. DNA of the CDR3: TGTGCCAGCAGTATTGGGACAGCTCAAGGGACCCAGTACTTC.